This TCR beta chain comes out of a study of blood T cell repertoires in COVID-19. As for the study in general: The origin of the acute and convalescent COVID-19 samples was the United States, Italy and Spain. T cells, B-cell-depleted T cells, or PBMCs supplied cDNA or gDNA.

Under the authors' procedure: Amplification from reference gene primers served as the basis for estimated nucleated cell counts. This table comes from immunoSEQ multiplex PCR, and its TCRdb copy is limited to in-frame clones, with some not included. Clonal size and the V and J genes are those of that table, whereas D and trimming came from the DNA. The sample has around 90,000 clones, 75% to 90% seen once. The source material was peripheral blood. This receptor was taken from a human donor in a cohort sampled during active COVID-19.

The CDR3 region is CASSSGSGGGETQYF. The CDR3 nucleotides are TGTGCCAGCAGCTCCGGTTCAGGGGGCGGAGAGACCCAGTACTTC. The V call is TRBV5-4, the J call TRBJ2-5; 8 bases are shared with TRBD1. The CDR3 length is 15 residues. V shed 3 bases, J shed 4 bases, and the junction held 8 bases outside the gene matches. Germline CDR1 reads SGHNT; CDR2 reads YYREEE (reference sequence).